This TCR beta chain was sequenced in a study of control samples from healthy donors and cancer patients. Germline CDR1 reads MRHNA; CDR2 reads SNTAGT. The CDR3 consists of 16 residues. Trimming removed 2 bases from V and 6 bases from J; junction bases left unmatched: 8. This table comes from immunoSEQ multiplex PCR, and its TCRdb copy is limited to in-frame clones, with some not included. The sample lists 120,000 or so clones; approximately 93% were seen once. This chain links TRBV6-4 with TRBJ1-1; 11 positions agree with TRBD1. What was sequenced was blood. The TCR originated in a woman aged 18-29 years in good health. The CDR3 nucleotides read TGTGCCAGCAGTGACCCGCCCGGACAGGGGGCCTCTGAAGCTTTCTTT. Translated: CASSDPPGQGASEAFF.